Shown below are 28 T cell receptor beta chains from a single sample sequenced in a study of blood T cell repertoires in COVID-19. The data were produced by immunoSEQ multiplex PCR, yet TCRdb's version contains in-frame clones alone and is incomplete. Of roughly 320,000 clones in the sample, about nine tenths were seen once. Sequencing used peripheral blood. The receptor set was obtained from a woman in her thirties with COVID-19, enrolled during active disease.

The rearrangement uses TRBV2 and TRBJ1-4; possibly TRBD1 for D (6 bases). Germline V gene lookup returns CDR1 SNHLY and CDR2 FYNNEI. Trimming removed 7 bases at V and 3 bases at J, with 12 bases between. The CDR3 has 14 residues. DNA for the CDR3: TGTGCCAGCATCGCAGGACAGCCTAATGAAAAACTGTTTTTT. Translating gives CASIAGQPNEKLFF. Using reference TRBV2 and TRBJ1-4 for the parts outside the CDR3, the full variable domain is EPEVTQTPSHQVTQMGQEVILRCVPISNHLYFYWYRQILGQKVEFLVSFYNNEISEKSEIFDDQFSVERPDGSNFTLKIRSTKLEDSAMYFCASIAGQPNEKLFFGSGTQLSVL.

This clone showed up just a few times. One junction end disagrees with the germline gene, perhaps due to a read error. This rearrangement joins TRBV20-1 to TRBJ2-7; 12 bases line up with TRBD2. The CDR3 is 15 residues long. The germline V gene encodes CDR1 DFQATT and CDR2 SNEGSKA (reference sequence). The CDR3 reads CSASSGTSGSSEQYF. The CDR3 coding sequence is TGCAGTGCTAGTTCCGGGACTAGCGGGTCCTCCGAGCAGTACTTC.

The chain combines TRBV7-2 with TRBJ1-3, with D unclear. The germline V gene encodes CDR1 SGHTA and CDR2 FQGNSA. The CDR3 has 15 residues. Between the trimmed V and J ends, which lost 1 base and 2 bases, there was a span of 9 bases. Written as DNA, the CDR3 is TGTGCCAGCAGCTTAGGATCCGGGACTGGAAACACCATATATTTT. Translation gives CASSLGSGTGNTIYF. The whole variable domain, filled in from reference TRBV7-2 and TRBJ1-3, reads GAGVSQSPSNKVTEKGKDVELRCDPISGHTALYWYRQSLGQGLEFLIYFQGNSAPDKSGLPSDRFSAERTGGSVSTLTIQRTQQEDSAVYLCASSLGSGTGNTIYFGEGSWLTVV.

The rearrangement links TRBV7-2 to TRBJ2-6; the D gene is possibly TRBD1 (6 bases). Per germline, CDR1 SGHTA and CDR2 FQGNSA. The CDR3 covers 15 residues. V lost 3 bases and J 4 bases, leaving 10 bases between the germline ends. The CDR3: CASSFTGSGANVLTF. The CDR3 DNA reads TGTGCCAGCAGCTTCACAGGGTCCGGGGCCAACGTCCTGACTTTC. Variable domain in full (rest from reference TRBV7-2 and TRBJ2-6): GAGVSQSPSNKVTEKGKDVELRCDPISGHTALYWYRQSLGQGLEFLIYFQGNSAPDKSGLPSDRFSAERTGGSVSTLTIQRTQQEDSAVYLCASSFTGSGANVLTFGAGSRLTVL.

In DNA form, the CDR3 reads TGTGCCAGCATAGGTAGGCTAGAGGCCAACGTCCTGACTTTC. Its translation is CASIGRLEANVLTF. This sequence joins TRBV6-4 and TRBJ2-6; D ambiguous. From germline, CDR1 is MRHNA and CDR2 SNTAGT. The CDR3 totals 14 residues. The ends were cut back, 7 bases at V and 6 bases at J, with 13 bases in the middle.

V gene TRBV4-1 combines with J gene TRBJ2-7, with TRBD2 matching 11 bases. The CDR3 loop spans 16 amino acids. The germline gives CDR1 MGHRA, CDR2 YSYEKL. V shed 4 bases, J shed 0 bases, and the junction held 5 bases outside the gene matches. The CDR3 sequence is CASSRSLAGGSYEQYF. CDR3 in DNA: TGCGCCAGCAGCCGAAGCCTAGCGGGGGGCTCCTACGAGCAGTACTTC.

The chain uses TRBV5-1 and TRBJ1-1, with TRBD1 matching 8 bases. This CDR3 contains 17 residues. The germline V gene encodes CDR1 SGHRS and CDR2 YFSETQ. Unmatched junction bases numbered 10, after V lost 3 bases and J lost 0 bases. The CDR3 spells CASSSPTGTGLNTEAFF. CDR3 nucleotide sequence: TGCGCCAGCAGCTCGCCTACCGGGACAGGTTTGAACACTGAAGCTTTCTTT.

This clone has more than one count but fewer than ten. V gene TRBV3-1 (or the pseudogene TRBV3-2) combines with J gene TRBJ2-7; 12 nucleotides agree with TRBD2. V trimming: 0 bases; J trimming: 7 bases; junction bases outside the gene matches: 7. Germline lookup yields CDR1 LGHDT and CDR2 YNNKEL (reference sequence). This CDR3 has 16 residues. The CDR3 bases are TGTGCCAGCAGCCAAGAGCTAGCGGGGGGGCCGAAAGAGCAGTACTTC. Translating gives CASSQELAGGPKEQYF.

This rearrangement joins TRBV29-1 to TRBJ1-2; D perhaps matches TRBD1 (6 bases). This CDR3 has 12 residues. CDR1 SQVTM and CDR2 ANQGSEA come from the germline V gene. Trimming removed 6 bases from V and 4 bases from J, with 12 bases in between. The CDR3 DNA sequence: TGCAGCGTCCCCGACAGGACCTATGGCTACACCTTC. Residues: CSVPDRTYGYTF. The whole variable domain, remainder taken from reference TRBV29-1 and TRBJ1-2, is SAVISQKPSRDICQRGTSLTIQCQVDSQVTMMFWYRQQPGQSLTLIATANQGSEATYESGFVIDKFPISRPNLTFSTLTVSNMSPEDSSIYLCSVPDRTYGYTFGSGTRLTVV.

The genes are TRBV5-4 and TRBJ1-2; TRBD1 is a possible D gene (5 bases). V was shortened by 0 bases and J by 5 bases, with 20 bases between the two germline ends. CDR3 length: 17 amino acids. CDR1 is SGHNT, CDR2 YYREEE, per germline (reference sequence). Written as DNA, the CDR3 is TGTGCCAGCAGCTTGGCCGCGGGAGGGGTGGTCGGGTATGGCTACACCTTC. Translated: CASSLAAGGVVGYGYTF.

The CDR3: CASSLVASGGYEQYF. In DNA, the CDR3 is TGCGCCAGCAGCCTAGTGGCTAGCGGGGGATACGAGCAGTACTTC. J is TRBJ2-7 and V is TRBV4-1; TRBD2 matches 10 bases. J lost 4 bases, V lost 4 bases, and 7 bases had no gene match. The CDR3 loop spans 15 amino acids. Germline V lookup: CDR1 MGHRA, CDR2 YSYEKL.

The J gene is TRBJ1-5, the V gene TRBV28; tentatively, D is TRBD1 (6 bases). With 5 bases removed from V and 3 bases from J, the gap between germline ends came to 23 bases. The CDR3 sequence is 18 residues long. The germline V gene encodes CDR1 MDHEN and CDR2 SYDVKM. DNA of the CDR3: TGTGCCAGCAGTCCTCCCCGACAGGTCCGAAGTTACAATCAGCCCCAGCATTTT. Translating it yields CASSPPRQVRSYNQPQHF.

The J gene is TRBJ1-5, the V gene TRBV10-2; TRBD1 matches 8 bases. Trimming took 6 bases from V and 1 from J; bases not matched to a gene: 5. Looked up from germline, CDR1 is WSHSY and CDR2 is SAAADI. This CDR3 is 15 amino acids long. CDR3 DNA sequence: TGCGCCAGCAGCCAGGGGGCTGTCAGCAATCAGCCCCAGCATTTT. Its translation is CASSQGAVSNQPQHF.

V and J are TRBV7-6 and TRBJ1-5; 7 nucleotides line up with TRBD1. Germline V CDR1 and CDR2: SGHVS, FNYEAQ. V was clipped by 2 bases and J by 4 bases; unmatched bases: 2. The CDR3 contains 14 residues. Here the CDR3 reads CASSLLDRNQPQHF. The CDR3 region has the DNA TGTGCCAGCAGCTTATTGGACAGGAATCAGCCCCAGCATTTT. The variable domain in full, completed from reference TRBV7-6 and TRBJ1-5, reads GAGVSQSPRYKVTKRGQDVALRCDPISGHVSLYWYRQALGQGPEFLTYFNYEAQQDKSGLPNDRFSAERPEGSISTLTIQRTEQRDSAMYRCASSLLDRNQPQHFGDGTRLSIL.

This clone was observed a single time. J is TRBJ1-6 and V is TRBV28; TRBD1 matches 7 bases. The ends lost 2 bases at V and 8 bases at J; junction bases unmatched: 6. Germline CDR1 and CDR2: MDHEN and SYDVKM. The CDR3 covers 15 residues. The CDR3 loop is CASSLGDSSYSPLHF. The CDR3, as DNA: TGTGCCAGCAGTTTAGGGGACAGCTCCTATTCACCCCTCCACTTT.

The chain joins TRBV6-2 or TRBV6-3 to TRBJ2-6; TRBD1 agrees at 8 bases. J gave up 4 bases and V 6 bases, and 5 bases lay outside the gene matches. Germline V gene lookup returns CDR1 MNHEY and CDR2 SVGEGT. The CDR3 totals 15 residues. The CDR3 DNA reads TGTGCCAGCAGCCTCGGGACAGGAGGGGCCAACGTCCTGACTTTC. This gives the protein CASSLGTGGANVLTF.

The chain combines TRBV4-3 with TRBJ2-1; 14 bases align to TRBD2. The germline CDR1 and CDR2 sequences are LGHNA and YSLEER. The junction had 4 bases not matched to a gene; V was cut back by 1 base and J by 8 bases. This CDR3 has 16 amino acids. CDR3 residues: CASSQAWGLAGDEQFF. The CDR3 DNA reads TGCGCCAGCAGCCAAGCATGGGGACTAGCGGGGGATGAGCAGTTCTTC.

This chain links TRBV6-4 with TRBJ2-3; a possible D gene is TRBD2 (7 bases). V was cut by 0 bases and J by 4 bases, with 14 bases left in between. Germline V gene data show CDR1 as MRHNA and CDR2 as SNTAGT. The CDR3 covers 16 residues. Written as DNA, the CDR3 is TGTGCCAGCAGTGACTCCTTAGGGGGGGGGCCAGATACGCAGTATTTT. Its protein product is CASSDSLGGGPDTQYF.

The rearrangement links TRBV7-8 to TRBJ2-3; D is unresolved. The CDR3 spans 14 residues. In germline, CDR1 is SGHVS, CDR2 FQNEAQ. Trimming stripped 5 bases from V and 7 bases from J, with 16 bases between. The CDR3, as DNA: TGTGCCAGCAGCCGAGTGAGTGGGCCCCATACGCAGTATTTT. It translates to CASSRVSGPHTQYF.

This rearrangement joins TRBV6-2 or TRBV6-3 to TRBJ2-1; 7 bases fit TRBD1. The CDR3 runs 11 residues. Germline V gene lookup returns CDR1 MNHEY and CDR2 SVGEGT. The ends lost 6 bases at V and 9 bases at J; junction bases unmatched: 2. CDR3 residues: CASSQGVEQFF. The CDR3, as DNA: TGTGCCAGCAGCCAGGGGGTTGAGCAGTTCTTC.

The chain carries TRBV6-5 and TRBJ1-2; D gene unclear. The germline V gene has CDR1 MNHEY and CDR2 SVGAGI. This CDR3 has 12 residues. Trimming removed 7 bases at V and 4 bases at J, with 10 bases between. CDR3 sequence: CASTAGVYGYTF. DNA for the CDR3: TGTGCCAGCACGGCGGGCGTCTATGGCTACACCTTC.

V gene TRBV4-1 combines with J gene TRBJ2-1; TRBD2 matches 14 bases. Germline loops: CDR1 MGHRA, CDR2 YSYEKL. The CDR3 runs to 14 residues. V was clipped by 4 bases and J by 16 bases; unmatched bases: 9. The CDR3 reads CASSPLGLAGVFFF. In DNA, the CDR3 is TGCGCCAGCAGCCCCCTGGGACTAGCGGGGGTTTTTTTCTTC.

V is TRBV25-1 and J is TRBJ1-1; D unclear. Trimming cost V 4 bases and J 3 bases, with 18 bases left between them. The CDR3 is 16 amino acids. Germline values: CDR1 MGHDK, CDR2 SYGVNS. The DNA of the CDR3 is TGTGCCAGCAGTGCATTTAGGTTTCCGGGAGACACTGAAGCTTTCTTT. Encoded protein: CASSAFRFPGDTEAFF.

The CDR3 reads CASSQGAYGYTF. CDR3 bases: TGTGCCAGCAGCCAGGGGGCTTATGGCTACACCTTC. The chain links TRBV5-8 to TRBJ1-2; 8 nucleotides match TRBD1. The CDR3 sequence is 12 residues long. Germline CDR1 SGHTS, CDR2 YDEGEE. After removal of 4 bases from V and 5 bases from J, the junction contained 1 base not matched to a gene.

The chain combines TRBV7-2 with TRBJ2-3, with 11 bases matching TRBD2. V lost 3 bases and J lost 1; bases outside the gene matches: 3. Germline loops: CDR1 SGHTA, CDR2 FQGNSA. This CDR3 region has 16 residues. The CDR3 here is CASSFRSGGGTDTQYF. CDR3 sequence (DNA): TGTGCCAGCAGCTTCCGTAGCGGGGGGGGCACAGATACGCAGTATTTT.

The chain joins TRBV6-1 to TRBJ2-3; TRBD2 might be the D (5 bases). CDR1 is MNHNS, CDR2 SASEGT, per germline. The CDR3 runs to 15 residues. V lost 3 bases and J lost 0, with 10 bases in between. CDR3 DNA sequence: TGTGCCAGCAGTGACGGACTTCCTAGCACAGATACGCAGTATTTT. Translating gives CASSDGLPSTDTQYF.

This clone was seen only once. The chain employs TRBV13 and TRBJ1-2; D gene unclear. V lost 0 bases to trimming and J lost 2 bases, with 4 bases between them. This CDR3 is built from 13 residues. Germline V gene sequence: CDR1 PRHDT, CDR2 FYEKMQ (reference sequence). The CDR3 DNA is TGTGCCAGCAGCTTAGGACGGAACTATGGCTACACCTTC. Protein sequence: CASSLGRNYGYTF.

V gene TRBV9 combines with J gene TRBJ2-2, with 7 nucleotides matching TRBD1. The V and J ends lost 7 bases and 1 base, in that order; junction bases with no gene match: 7. The germline gives CDR1 SGDLS, CDR2 YYNGEE. This CDR3 has 15 residues. As DNA, the CDR3 is TGTGCCAGCCGCCCAGGGACAGTGAACACCGGGGAGCTGTTTTTT. Translation: CASRPGTVNTGELFF.